The 26 T cell receptor beta chains below all came from one sample that was sequenced in a study of vaccination and CD4 T cells after COVID-19. What these receptors recognize is not known. Treatment given: roughly 11-day PBMC culture with coronavirus spike peptide pools or control peptides (ViraFEST assay). The Oncomine TCR Beta short-read assay was what sequenced the DNA obtained from cultured CD4+ T cells. From the PCR reads, TCRdb called clonotypes with MiXCR, one entry per CDR3 protein. Of more than 1,500 distinct CDR3 sequences in the sample, 70% were seen once. This sample comprised CD4+ T cells from blood, cultured in vitro, obtained after SARS-CoV-2 vaccination. These receptor sequences come from a human donor who had recovered from COVID-19.

The V gene is TRBV7-8, the J gene TRBJ2-7, with D uncertain. Germline V CDR1 and CDR2: SGHVS, FQNEAQ. Trimming stripped 0 bases from V and 0 bases from J, with 9 bases between. The CDR3 extends over 15 amino acids. The CDR3 coding sequence is TGTGCCAGCAGCTTAGCGCTCGGGCCCTCCTACGAGCAGTACTTC. Amino acid sequence: CASSLALGPSYEQYF.

The chain carries TRBV10-3 and TRBJ2-1; TRBD2 agrees at 8 bases. Germline CDR1 is ENHRY and CDR2 is SYGVKD. Trimming cost V 0 bases and J 9 bases; bases outside gene matches: 10. The CDR3 runs to 16 residues. DNA of the CDR3: TGTGCCATCAGTGAGTCACGGGCTAGCGGGCCTCCTGAGCAGTTCTTC. Translating it yields CAISESRASGPPEQFF.

This clonotype was observed once. J is TRBJ2-2 and V is TRBV20-1; TRBD2 aligns across 8 bases. The V gene's germline CDR1 is DFQATT and CDR2 SNEGSKA (reference sequence). The CDR3 runs to 13 residues. V was pared by 6 bases and J by 7 bases, with 7 bases of the junction left unmatched. The chain's CDR3 is CSATTAGVGELFF. DNA for the CDR3: TGCAGTGCCACTACAGCGGGAGTCGGGGAGCTGTTTTTT.

The chain has TRBV6-5 and TRBJ2-2; D perhaps matches TRBD2 (5 bases). This CDR3 is built from 19 residues. The V end was cut by 0 bases, the J end by 3 bases, with 20 bases between. CDR1 is MNHEY, CDR2 SVGAGI, per germline. CDR3 sequence reads: CASSYSRMEVGLDTGELFF. Written as DNA, the CDR3 is TGTGCCAGCAGTTACTCGAGAATGGAGGTGGGCTTGGACACCGGGGAGCTGTTTTTT.

CDR3 amino acids: CSARDPLVANEQFF. CDR3 sequence (DNA): TGCAGTGCTAGAGATCCACTAGTGGCCAATGAGCAGTTCTTC. The rearrangement links TRBV20-1 to TRBJ2-1, with D perhaps TRBD2 (5 bases). V lost 0 bases, J lost 6 bases, and 12 bases lay in between. Per germline, CDR1 DFQATT and CDR2 SNEGSKA (reference sequence). The CDR3 covers 14 residues.

The CDR3 DNA reads TGTGCCAGTAGTATAGATGGCTCGGTCAACCCCCACACCTTC. Translating gives CASSIDGSVNPHTF. The rearrangement uses TRBV19 and TRBJ1-2; D call uncertain. The CDR3 consists of 14 residues. CDR1 LNHDA and CDR2 SQIVND come from the germline V gene (reference sequence). V shed 0 bases and J shed 12 bases, with 17 bases lying between them.

The rearrangement joins TRBV2 to TRBJ2-7; D gene uncertain. V shed 7 bases and J shed 2 bases, with 12 bases lying between them. Germline V gene data show CDR1 as SNHLY and CDR2 as FYNNEI. The CDR3 contains 13 residues. The CDR3 reads CASKQMVTYEQYF. The CDR3 DNA sequence: TGTGCCAGCAAGCAGATGGTTACCTACGAGCAGTACTTC.

This chain links TRBV28 with TRBJ2-3; 9 positions agree with TRBD2. Germline lookup yields CDR1 MDHEN and CDR2 SYDVKM. With V trimmed by 3 bases and J by 6 bases, 4 bases remained unmatched. The CDR3 runs 14 residues. This chain's CDR3 is CASSFELAGDTQYF. For the CDR3, the DNA is TGTGCCAGCAGTTTCGAACTAGCGGGTGATACGCAGTATTTT.

The chain links TRBV12-3 or TRBV12-4 to TRBJ1-2, with 10 bases that match TRBD1. The junction had 8 bases not matched to a gene; V was cut back by 6 bases and J by 7 bases. The CDR3 extends over 14 amino acids. The CDR3 bases are TGTGCCAGCAGCCCTCGACAGGGGGCCGGTGGCTACACCTTC. It encodes CASSPRQGAGGYTF.

This sequence joins TRBV11-3 and TRBJ2-2; 8 bases line up with TRBD1. Germline CDR1 is SGHNT and CDR2 is YENEEA. The CDR3 is 14 residues long. After removal of 5 bases from V and 6 bases from J, the junction contained 5 bases not matched to a gene. In DNA form, the CDR3 reads TGTGCCAGCAGCACACGGACAGGGCCCGGGGAGCTGTTTTTT. As protein: CASSTRTGPGELFF.

V gene TRBV19 combines with J gene TRBJ2-3, with D tentatively TRBD1 (7 bases). Trimming stripped 6 bases from V and 4 bases from J, with 17 bases between. This CDR3 is built from 15 residues. The germline V gene encodes CDR1 LNHDA and CDR2 SQIVND (reference sequence). CDR3 DNA sequence: TGTGCCAGTAGCTCAAGACAGGGAGGTGCAGATACGCAGTATTTT. Amino acids: CASSSRQGGADTQYF.

The rearrangement joins TRBV7-2 to TRBJ1-1, with D unresolved. There are 14 residues in the CDR3. Trimming shortened V by 1 base and J by 1 base, and 7 bases separated the two germline ends. Germline V gives CDR1 SGHTA, CDR2 FQGNSA. The DNA of the CDR3 is TGTGCCAGCAGCTTAGTGAGTGGGAACACTGAAGCTTTCTTT. It is translated as CASSLVSGNTEAFF. Full variable domain (missing parts from reference TRBV7-2 and TRBJ1-1): GAGVSQSPSNKVTEKGKDVELRCDPISGHTALYWYRQSLGQGLEFLIYFQGNSAPDKSGLPSDRFSAERTGGSVSTLTIQRTQQEDSAVYLCASSLVSGNTEAFFGQGTRLTVV.

V and J are TRBV12-3 or TRBV12-4 and TRBJ2-7; the D gene could be TRBD1 or TRBD2 (5 bases each). V lost 5 bases and J lost 2, with 10 bases in between. This CDR3 is built from 13 residues. The CDR3 region has the DNA TGTGCCAGCAGTCGTCGGGGCACCTACGAGCAGTACTTC. This translates into CASSRRGTYEQYF.

This clonotype rates as large. This chain uses TRBV7-2 with TRBJ2-2, with D unresolved. The CDR3 sequence is 14 residues long. CDR1 SGHTA and CDR2 FQGNSA come from the germline V gene. Trimming shortened V by 6 bases and J by 6 bases, and 14 bases separated the two germline ends. The CDR3 nucleotides are TGTGCCAGCAGACCACCCTGGGTATCCGGGGAGCTGTTTTTT. Residues: CASRPPWVSGELFF.

V usage is TRBV11-2 and J usage is TRBJ2-7; D is unclear. The CDR3 runs to 14 residues. V lost 0 bases to trimming and J lost 5 bases, with 11 bases between them. CDR1 and CDR2 from the germline V gene are SGHAT and FQNNGV. CDR3 DNA: TGTGCCAGCAGCTTAGATCTTTACCTAGACGAGCAGTACTTC. Protein sequence: CASSLDLYLDEQYF.

V usage is TRBV28 and J usage is TRBJ2-1; D call uncertain. V lost 3 bases and J lost 8, with 14 bases in between. The CDR3 covers 14 residues. The germline V gene encodes CDR1 MDHEN and CDR2 SYDVKM. Here the CDR3 reads CASSLDSPKYEQFF. CDR3 in DNA: TGTGCCAGCAGTTTGGATTCCCCCAAATATGAGCAGTTCTTC.

This clonotype showed up just a few times. This chain joins TRBV6-1 and TRBJ1-5, with 8 nucleotides matching TRBD1. The ends lost 8 bases at V and 0 bases at J; junction bases unmatched: 12. This CDR3 has 17 amino acids. CDR1 is MNHNS and CDR2 is SASEGT in the germline V gene. As DNA, the CDR3 is TGTGCCAGCTCTCGTGCAGGGGGCCGATATAGCAATCAGCCCCAGCATTTT. Translated, it gives CASSRAGGRYSNQPQHF.

The rearrangement uses TRBV11-3 and TRBJ2-7, with TRBD1 identical over 10 bases. V shed 4 bases, J shed 5 bases, and the junction held 8 bases outside the gene matches. The CDR3 totals 15 residues. Germline CDR1 reads SGHNT; CDR2 reads YENEEA. CDR3 sequence reads: CASSSRSGQGDEQYF. CDR3 nucleotide sequence: TGTGCCAGCAGCTCTAGGAGCGGACAGGGGGACGAGCAGTACTTC.

For this clonotype: As the CDR3 is not closed by the conserved phenylalanine or tryptophan, this likely results from a read error. This rearrangement joins TRBV6-1 to TRBJ1-2; D gene ambiguous. V was trimmed by 6 bases and J by 4 bases, leaving 12 bases between them. This CDR3 is 13 amino acids long. Germline lookup yields CDR1 MNHNS and CDR2 SASEGT. CDR3 in amino acids: CASRKVNSYGYTL. The CDR3 DNA is TGTGCCAGCAGAAAGGTCAACAGCTATGGCTACACCCTC.

This clonotype has more than one count but fewer than ten. The chain carries TRBV7-2 and TRBJ1-5; unclear D gene. Trimming removed 6 bases from V and 1 base from J, with 13 bases in between. The CDR3 consists of 15 residues. CDR1 and CDR2 from the germline V gene are SGHTA and FQGNSA. CDR3 sequence (DNA): TGTGCCAGCAGTGCTAGCGGGGTGAGCAATCAGCCCCAGCATTTT. This codes for CASSASGVSNQPQHF.

V is TRBV7-2 and J is TRBJ1-1; 10 positions agree with TRBD1. The CDR3 has 15 residues. V lost 4 bases, J lost 6 bases, and 8 bases stayed unmatched. Germline V gene data show CDR1 as SGHTA and CDR2 as FQGNSA. The CDR3 spells CASSWVGTGVAEAFF. The CDR3 bases are TGTGCCAGCAGCTGGGTCGGGACAGGGGTCGCTGAAGCTTTCTTT.

The rearrangement links TRBV20-1 to TRBJ1-5, with TRBD1 matching 10 bases. With V trimmed by 0 bases and J by 5 bases, 4 bases remained unmatched. Germline V lookup: CDR1 DFQATT, CDR2 SNEGSKA (reference sequence). The CDR3 covers 15 residues. The CDR3 protein is CSARDHGTGDQPQHF. CDR3 sequence (DNA): TGCAGTGCTAGAGATCACGGGACAGGGGATCAGCCCCAGCATTTT.

By share, this clonotype ranks as large (0.1 to 1%). The V call is TRBV7-7, the J call TRBJ2-1, with 12 nucleotides matching TRBD1. The CDR3 is 14 residues long. Germline CDR1 SSHAT, CDR2 FNYEAQ (reference sequence). J lost 10 bases, V lost 5 bases, and 6 bases had no gene match. Here the CDR3 DNA reads TGTGCCAGCAGCCCGGGACAGGGGGCATTCGAGCAGTTCTTC. This sequence encodes CASSPGQGAFEQFF.

The chain joins TRBV27 to TRBJ1-5, with 8 bases matching TRBD1. The CDR3 covers 16 residues. V dropped 3 bases and J dropped 3; count of bases not matched to a gene: 7. Germline V gene data show CDR1 as MNHEY and CDR2 as SMNVEV (reference sequence). CDR3 amino acids: CASSFLRTGPNQPQHF. The CDR3 region has the DNA TGTGCCAGCAGTTTCTTAAGGACAGGGCCCAATCAGCCCCAGCATTTT.

The rearrangement uses TRBV19 and TRBJ2-3; TRBD2 aligns across 9 bases. From germline, CDR1 is LNHDA and CDR2 SQIVND (reference sequence). The V gene end was trimmed by 4 bases and the J gene end by 6 bases; junction bases not matched to a gene: 2. The CDR3 is made up of 13 amino acids. The CDR3 spells CASSTSGRDTQYF. Written as DNA, the CDR3 is TGTGCCAGTAGTACCAGCGGGAGGGATACGCAGTATTTT.

In its sample, this clonotype was seen a few times. The chain has TRBV11-3 and TRBJ2-7; D not certain. The CDR3 is 12 residues long. With 3 bases removed from V and 6 bases from J, the gap between germline ends came to 9 bases. Germline lookup yields CDR1 SGHNT and CDR2 YENEEA. DNA for the CDR3: TGTGCCAGCAGCTTTTTAGGCATCGAGCAGTACTTC. Protein: CASSFLGIEQYF.